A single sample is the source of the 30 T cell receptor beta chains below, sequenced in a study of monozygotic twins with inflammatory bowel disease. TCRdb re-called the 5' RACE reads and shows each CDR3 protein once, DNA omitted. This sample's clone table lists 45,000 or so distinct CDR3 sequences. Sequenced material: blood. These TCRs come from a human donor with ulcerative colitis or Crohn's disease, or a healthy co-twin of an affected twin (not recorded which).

This CDR3 reads CASSSGTSVVEQFF. The rearrangement joins TRBV28 to TRBJ2-1; TCRdb picks TRBD2, but there is no DNA to check that call. From germline, CDR1 is MDHEN and CDR2 SYDVKM. The CDR3 runs to 14 residues.

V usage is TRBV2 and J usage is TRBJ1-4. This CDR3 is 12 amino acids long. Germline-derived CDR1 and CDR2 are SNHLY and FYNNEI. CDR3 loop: CASSVDNEKLFF.

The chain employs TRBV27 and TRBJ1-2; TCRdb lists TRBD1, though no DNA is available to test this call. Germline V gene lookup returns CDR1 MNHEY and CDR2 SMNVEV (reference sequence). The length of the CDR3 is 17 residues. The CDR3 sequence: CASGGTALTFWHYGYTF.

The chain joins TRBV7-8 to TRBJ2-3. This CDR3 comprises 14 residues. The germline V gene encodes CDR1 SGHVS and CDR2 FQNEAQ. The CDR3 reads CASSLAISVPTQYF. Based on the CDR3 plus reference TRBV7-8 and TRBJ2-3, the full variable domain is GAGVSQSPRYKVAKRGQDVALRCDPISGHVSLFWYQQALGQGPEFLTYFQNEAQLDKSGLPSDRFFAERPEGSVSTLKIQRTQQEDSAVYLCASSLAISVPTQYFGPGTRLTVL.

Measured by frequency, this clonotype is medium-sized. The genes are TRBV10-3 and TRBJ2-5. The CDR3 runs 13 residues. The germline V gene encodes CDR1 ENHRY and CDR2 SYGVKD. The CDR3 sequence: CAISESTGETQYF.

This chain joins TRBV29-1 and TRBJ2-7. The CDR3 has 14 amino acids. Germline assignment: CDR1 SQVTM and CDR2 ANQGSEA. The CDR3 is CSVAGRREPYEQYF.

The CDR3 is CASSLTPSRLSGNTIYF. The rearrangement joins TRBV12-3 or TRBV12-4 to TRBJ1-3; TCRdb reports TRBD1, a call that lacks DNA to check it against. CDR3 length equals 17 residues.

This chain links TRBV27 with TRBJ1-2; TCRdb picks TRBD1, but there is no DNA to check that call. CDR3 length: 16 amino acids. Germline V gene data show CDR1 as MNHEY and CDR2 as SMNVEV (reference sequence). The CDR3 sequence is CASSLKGTGLSAGYTF.

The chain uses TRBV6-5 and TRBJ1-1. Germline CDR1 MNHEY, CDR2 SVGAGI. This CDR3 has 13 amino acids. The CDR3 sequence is CASSYRRNTEAFF.

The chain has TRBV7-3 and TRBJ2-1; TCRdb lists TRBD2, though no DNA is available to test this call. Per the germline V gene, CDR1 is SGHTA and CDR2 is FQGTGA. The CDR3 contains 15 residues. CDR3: CASSQSGTSYNEQFF.

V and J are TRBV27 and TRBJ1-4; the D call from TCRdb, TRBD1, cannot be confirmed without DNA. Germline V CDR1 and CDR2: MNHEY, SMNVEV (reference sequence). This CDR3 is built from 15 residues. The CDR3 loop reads CASSPRWGSGEKLFF.

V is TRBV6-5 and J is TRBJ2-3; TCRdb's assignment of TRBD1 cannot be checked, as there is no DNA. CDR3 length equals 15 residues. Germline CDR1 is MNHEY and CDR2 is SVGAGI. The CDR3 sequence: CASSYSWGRTDTQYF.

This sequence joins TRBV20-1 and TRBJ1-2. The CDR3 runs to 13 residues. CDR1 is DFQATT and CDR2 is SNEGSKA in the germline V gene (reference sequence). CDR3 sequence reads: CSARIRAVYGYTF.

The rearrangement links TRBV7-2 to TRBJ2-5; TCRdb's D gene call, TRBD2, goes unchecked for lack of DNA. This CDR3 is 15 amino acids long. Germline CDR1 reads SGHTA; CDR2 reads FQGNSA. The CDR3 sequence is CASSLRGTSEETQYF.

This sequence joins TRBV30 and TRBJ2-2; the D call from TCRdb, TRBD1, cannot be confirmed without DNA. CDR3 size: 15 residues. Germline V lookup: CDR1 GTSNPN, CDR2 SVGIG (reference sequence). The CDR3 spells CAWRGDRVWTGELFF.

This CDR3 reads CSARGPWDYSNQPQHF. This sequence joins TRBV20-1 and TRBJ1-5. This CDR3 spans 16 amino acids. Germline values: CDR1 DFQATT, CDR2 SNEGSKA (reference sequence).

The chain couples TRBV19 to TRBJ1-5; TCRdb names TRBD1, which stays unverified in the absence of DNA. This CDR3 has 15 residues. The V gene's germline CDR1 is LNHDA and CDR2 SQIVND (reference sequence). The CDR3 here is CASSADRGANQPQHF.

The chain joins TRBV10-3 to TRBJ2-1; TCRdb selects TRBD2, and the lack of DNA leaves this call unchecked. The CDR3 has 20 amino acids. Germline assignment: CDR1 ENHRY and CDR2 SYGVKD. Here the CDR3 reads CAIRDRWADGLALTYNEQFF.

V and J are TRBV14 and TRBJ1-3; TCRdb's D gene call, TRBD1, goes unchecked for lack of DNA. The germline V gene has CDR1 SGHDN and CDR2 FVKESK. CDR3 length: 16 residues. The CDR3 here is CASSQITGSQGNTIYF.

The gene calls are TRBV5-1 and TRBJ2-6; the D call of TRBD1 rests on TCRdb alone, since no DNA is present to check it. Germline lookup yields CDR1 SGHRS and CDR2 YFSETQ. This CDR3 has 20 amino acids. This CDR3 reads CASSTGQVWDLNSGANVLTF.

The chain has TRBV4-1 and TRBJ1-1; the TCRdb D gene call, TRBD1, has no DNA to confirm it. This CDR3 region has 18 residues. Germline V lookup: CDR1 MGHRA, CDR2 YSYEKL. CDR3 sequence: CASSQVHMGFTMNTEAFF.

CDR3 amino acids: CASSSGQSGNTIYF. V gene TRBV5-1 combines with J gene TRBJ1-3; TCRdb's D call, TRBD1, is unchecked because there is no DNA. CDR1 is SGHRS and CDR2 is YFSETQ in the germline V gene. The CDR3 contains 14 residues.

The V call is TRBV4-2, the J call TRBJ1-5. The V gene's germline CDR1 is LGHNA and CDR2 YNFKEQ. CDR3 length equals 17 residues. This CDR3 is CASSQEAAGAFNQPQHF.

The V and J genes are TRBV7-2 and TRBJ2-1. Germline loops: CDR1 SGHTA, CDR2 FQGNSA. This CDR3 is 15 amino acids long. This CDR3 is CASSLAAGSYNEQFF. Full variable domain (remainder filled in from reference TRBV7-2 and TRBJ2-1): GAGVSQSPSNKVTEKGKDVELRCDPISGHTALYWYRQSLGQGLEFLIYFQGNSAPDKSGLPSDRFSAERTGGSVSTLTIQRTQQEDSAVYLCASSLAAGSYNEQFFGPGTRLTVL.

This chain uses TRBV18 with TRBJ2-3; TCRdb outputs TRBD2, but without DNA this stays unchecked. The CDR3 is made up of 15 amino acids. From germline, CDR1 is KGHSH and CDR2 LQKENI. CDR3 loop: CASSPSGQSTDTQYF.

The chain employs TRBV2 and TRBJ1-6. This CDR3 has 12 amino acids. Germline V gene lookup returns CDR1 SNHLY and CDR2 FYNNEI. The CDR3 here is CASSEGWETGAF.

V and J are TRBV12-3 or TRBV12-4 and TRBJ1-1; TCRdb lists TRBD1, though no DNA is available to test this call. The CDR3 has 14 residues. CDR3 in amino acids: CASRISTANTEAFF.

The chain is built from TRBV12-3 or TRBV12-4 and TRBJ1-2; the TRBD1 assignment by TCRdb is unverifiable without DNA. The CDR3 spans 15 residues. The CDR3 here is CASRGGTGTSYGYTF.

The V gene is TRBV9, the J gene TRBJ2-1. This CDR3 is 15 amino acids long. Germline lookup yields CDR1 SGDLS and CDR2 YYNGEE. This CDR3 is CASSVGRSTYNEQFF.

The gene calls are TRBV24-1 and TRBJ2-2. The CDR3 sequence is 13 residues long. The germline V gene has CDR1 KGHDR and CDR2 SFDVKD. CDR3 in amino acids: CATSDLFTGELFF.